The rows below give T cell receptor beta chains drawn from one sample of a study of Tregs in tolerant kidney transplant recipients. TCRdb's copy holds only in-frame clones and misses some; the assay was immunoSEQ multiplex PCR. The data show about 77,000 clones, roughly 98% seen once. Source: CD4+ T cells from blood, taken before the transplant. The source is a human donor who received a combined kidney and bone marrow transplant. The CDR3 runs from the conserved cysteine through the conserved F or W. The order of the fields is D gene, CDR3 length, J gene, V gene, clone size, CDR3 DNA, CDR3 protein. The D gene is left open where the match is weak. Clone size, where shown, is once, few, many, or a class for clones that have expanded.

.,13,TRBJ2-5,TRBV7-2,once,TGTGCCAGCAGCTTATCGGTGGGGCAGACCCAGTACTTC,CASSLSVGQTQYF
.,14,TRBJ2-1,TRBV11-2,.,TGTGCCAGCAGCTTAATAACGGGGTACAATGAGCAGTTCTTC,CASSLITGYNEQFF
TRBD1,16,TRBJ2-2,TRBV4-3,.,TGCGCCAGCAGCCAAGAATTGCCAGGGGGCTTCGGGGAGCTGTTTTTT,CASSQELPGGFGELFF
.,14,TRBJ1-2,TRBV29-1,.,TGCAGCGTGGAGGGTGGGGCCTCTAGGTATGGCTACACCTTC,CSVEGGASRYGYTF
.,14,TRBJ1-6,TRBV27,.,TGTGCCAGCGGACTGGCAGTGGGTAATTCACCCCTCCACTTT,CASGLAVGNSPLHF
TRBD1,15,TRBJ2-7,TRBV12-5,.,TGTGCTAGTGGTTTGGTTGGGACAGGCGACTACGAGCAGTACTTC,CASGLVGTGDYEQYF
.,15,TRBJ1-5,TRBV6-5,.,TGTGCCAGCAGCCGGGGGGGACATAGCAATCAGCCCCAGCATTTT,CASSRGGHSNQPQHF
.,16,TRBJ2-2,TRBV18,few,TGTGCCAGCTCACCAAACGGTCAAGGGGGCACCGGGGAGCTGTTTTTT,CASSPNGQGGTGELFF
.,14,TRBJ2-1,TRBV7-2,once,TGTGCCAGCAGCGTCCCGAGCTCCTACAATGAGCAGTTCTTC,CASSVPSSYNEQFF
.,15,TRBJ1-1,TRBV4-3,.,TGCGCCAGCAGCCACCACCCCAGGGAGAACACTGAAGCTTTCTTT,CASSHHPRENTEAFF
.,15,TRBJ2-7,TRBV7-6,.,TGTGCCAGCAGCTATCGGGTAGACCCAGTGTACGAGCAGTACTTC,CASSYRVDPVYEQYF
.,15,TRBJ1-1,TRBV27,.,TGTGCCAGCAGTCGGACAGATCCAATGAACACTGAAGCTTTCTTT,CASSRTDPMNTEAFF
.,12,TRBJ2-7,TRBV30,once,TGTGCCTGGAGTCCCGAAGGAGGGGAGCAGTACTTC,CAWSPEGGEQYF
.,13,TRBJ2-2,TRBV30,once,TGTGCCTGGAAATTGACTGCCATGGGGGAGCTGTTTTTT,CAWKLTAMGELFF
TRBD1,13,TRBJ2-2,TRBV2,.,TGTGCCAGCAGGGGACAGGGCCGCGTGGAGCTGTTTTTT,CASRGQGRVELFF
.,13,TRBJ1-2,TRBV7-2,.,TGTGCCAGCAGCTTAACAGGGACCTATGGCTACACCTTC,CASSLTGTYGYTF
TRBD1,16,TRBJ1-1,TRBV5-1,.,TGCGCCAGCAGACCCGAGGACAGGGGAGGTTCCACTGAAGCTTTCTTT,CASRPEDRGGSTEAFF
.,12,TRBJ1-6,TRBV6-1,.,TGTGCCAGCAGGGAGGTTTCCTCACCCCTCCACTTT,CASREVSSPLHF
TRBD2,14,TRBJ2-3,TRBV2,.,TGTGCCAGCAGACGTGCGGGAGCCCGAGATACGCAGTATTTT,CASRRAGARDTQYF
.,13,TRBJ2-7,TRBV7-2,.,TGTGCCAGCAGCTTAGGACATCTCTACGAGCAGTACTTC,CASSLGHLYEQYF
.,14,TRBJ1-1,TRBV6-5,.,TGTGCCAGCAACGGCGTGGGGGGGAACACTGAAGCTTTCTTT,CASNGVGGNTEAFF
.,11,TRBJ1-2,TRBV6-6,.,TGTGCCAGCAGATCGAACTATGGCTACACCTTC,CASRSNYGYTF
TRBD2,15,TRBJ2-3,TRBV18,.,TGTGCCAGCTCGCTAGCGGGGGGAAGCACAGATACGCAGTATTTT,CASSLAGGSTDTQYF
TRBD1,16,TRBJ1-4,TRBV7-9,.,TGTGCCAGCAGCTCCGTCCGACAGGGGGCGCGGGAAAAACTGTTTTTT,CASSSVRQGAREKLFF
TRBD1,18,TRBJ1-6,TRBV10-3,.,TGTGCCATCAGTACGGGACAGGGGGCGCGGGGCTTAATTTCACCCCTCCACTTT,CAISTGQGARGLISPLHF
.,15,TRBJ2-7,TRBV7-2,.,TGTGCCAGCAGCCGTACAGGCGCAAGCCGGTACGAGCAGTACTTC,CASSRTGASRYEQYF
.,12,TRBJ2-7,TRBV5-6,.,TGTGCCAGCAGCTTAGGGAGGAACGAGCAGTACTTC,CASSLGRNEQYF
.,13,TRBJ2-2,TRBV5-1,.,TGCGCCAGCAGCTTGGAAGGGAGCGGGGAGCTGTTTTTT,CASSLEGSGELFF
.,15,TRBJ2-3,TRBV9,.,TGTGCCAGCAGCGTAGACCGGGGTGGCACAGATACGCAGTATTTT,CASSVDRGGTDTQYF
.,15,TRBJ2-7,TRBV21-1,once,TGTGCCAGCAGCAAAGCGGGCGGGGCCGCCTACGAGCAGTACTTC,CASSKAGGAAYEQYF
TRBD2,16,TRBJ2-1,TRBV2,.,TGTGCCAGCAGTGAATTGGGCGGGAGTAAATCCAATGAGCAGTTCTTC,CASSELGGSKSNEQFF
TRBD1,14,TRBJ1-4,TRBV10-2,.,TGCGCCAGCAGTGAGGACAGGGCGAATGAAAAACTGTTTTTT,CASSEDRANEKLFF
TRBD1,15,TRBJ2-2,TRBV7-3,once,TGTGCCAGCAGCTCGACAGGGGGCGTAAACGGGGAGCTGTTTTTT,CASSSTGGVNGELFF
.,16,TRBJ1-1,TRBV5-1,once,TGCGCCAGCAGCTTCGACAGGAGAAGAATGAACACTGAAGCTTTCTTT,CASSFDRRRMNTEAFF
.,11,TRBJ2-1,TRBV6-5,.,TGTGCCAGCAGTAACCCACGGGAGCAGTTCTTC,CASSNPREQFF
.,12,TRBJ2-7,TRBV7-2,.,TGTGCCAGCAGCTTAACGGCCTACGAGCAGTACTTC,CASSLTAYEQYF
.,16,TRBJ2-2,TRBV5-1,.,TGCGCCAGCAGCCCCCGGGGCAGGGGGGACACCGGGGAGCTGTTTTTT,CASSPRGRGDTGELFF
.,14,TRBJ2-7,TRBV6-6,.,TGTGCCAGCAGTTACTCGGACAGCTACTACGAGCAGTACTTC,CASSYSDSYYEQYF
.,13,TRBJ2-5,TRBV5-1,.,TGCGCCAGCAGCTTATCACAGAGAGAGACCCAGTACTTC,CASSLSQRETQYF
.,13,TRBJ2-7,TRBV7-2,.,TGTGCCAGCAGCCGTACTCTCACGGGCGAGCAGTACTTC,CASSRTLTGEQYF
.,15,TRBJ1-1,TRBV29-1,.,TGCAGCGAAGGGAACCCCAGCCAGGGCAACACTGAAGCTTTCTTT,CSEGNPSQGNTEAFF
.,15,TRBJ2-6,TRBV11-1,.,TGTGCCAGCAGCTCCGGGGGGCCTGGGGCCAACGTCCTGACTTTC,CASSSGGPGANVLTF
.,16,TRBJ1-2,TRBV28,.,TGTGCCAGCACTATCTGGGGGGGACACCGGGTCTATGGCTACACCTTC,CASTIWGGHRVYGYTF
TRBD2,16,TRBJ2-5,TRBV11-2,.,TGTGCCAGCAGCTCTCGACTAGCGGGAGGCCTGGAGACCCAGTACTTC,CASSSRLAGGLETQYF
TRBD1,15,TRBJ2-7,TRBV10-2,.,TGCGCCAGCAGCGGACCGGGACAGGTTTCCTACGAGCAGTACTTC,CASSGPGQVSYEQYF
.,15,TRBJ1-3,TRBV11-2,.,TGTGCCAGCAGCTCCAGGGACACCTCTGGAAACACCATATATTTT,CASSSRDTSGNTIYF
.,14,TRBJ2-5,TRBV18,.,TGTGCCAGCTCACCAACAGGGTTCCAAGAGACCCAGTACTTC,CASSPTGFQETQYF
TRBD1,16,TRBJ2-3,TRBV10-3,.,TGTGCCATCAGTGAACCGGGACAGGGTCGCACAGATACGCAGTATTTT,CAISEPGQGRTDTQYF
TRBD1,15,TRBJ2-7,TRBV27,.,TGTGCCAGCAGTTTTCTCGGACAGGGGGCTTACGAGCAGTACTTC,CASSFLGQGAYEQYF
.,15,TRBJ2-7,TRBV5-4,.,TGTGCCAGCAGCTTGGAGGTCGGGGGATCCTACGAGCAGTACTTC,CASSLEVGGSYEQYF
TRBD1,16,TRBJ2-5,TRBV18,.,TGTGCCAGCTCTCCTGGAAACAGGGGGCGTGGAGAGACCCAGTACTTC,CASSPGNRGRGETQYF
.,12,TRBJ2-1,TRBV6-6,.,TGTGCCAGCAGTTACCGGTACAATGAGCAGTTCTTC,CASSYRYNEQFF
.,16,TRBJ2-6,TRBV5-6,once,TGTGCCAGCAGCTACTACCCCCGCTCTGGGGCCAACGTCCTGACTTTC,CASSYYPRSGANVLTF
.,13,TRBJ1-5,TRBV27,.,TGTGCCAGCAGTTTAACAGGGTCAGGGCCCCAGCATTTT,CASSLTGSGPQHF
TRBD2,17,TRBJ2-3,TRBV4-1,once,TGCGCCAGCAGCCAAGATCGCCTAGCGGGGGGAACAGATACGCAGTATTTT,CASSQDRLAGGTDTQYF
.,16,TRBJ2-2,TRBV28,.,TGTGCCAGCAGTTTACGGCGGGACAGGAACACCGGGGAGCTGTTTTTT,CASSLRRDRNTGELFF
.,16,TRBJ1-2,TRBV5-4,.,TGTGCCGAAGGACCCCGGGTGGGGGAGGAGACCTATGGCTACACCTTC,CAEGPRVGEETYGYTF
.,11,TRBJ1-1,TRBV20-1,.,TGCAGTGTTACGCGGAGCACTGAAGCTTTCTTT,CSVTRSTEAFF
.,16,TRBJ2-4,TRBV2,.,TGTGCCAGCAGTGAGAGAGGTAGCGCCCCCCAAAACATTCAGTACTTC,CASSERGSAPQNIQYF